Presented here are 26 T cell receptor beta chains from one specimen sequenced in a study of cytomegalovirus exposure and HLA in healthy donors. Primers: 60 Vbeta forward and 13 Jbeta reverse. Profiled with immunoSEQ multiplex PCR; TCRdb holds only in-frame clones, not every one. In the table there are approximately 170,000 clones, approximately 80% of which are singletons. Material: PBMCs. All receptors come from a woman in her thirties or forties in good health and CMV-seropositive.

V is TRBV7-2 and J is TRBJ2-2, with 7 positions matching TRBD1. Germline CDR1 and CDR2: SGHTA and FQGNSA. This CDR3 has 16 residues. V dropped 4 bases and J dropped 4; count of bases not matched to a gene: 9. CDR3: CASSSPETGTTGELFF. CDR3 bases: TGTGCCAGCAGCTCTCCCGAGACAGGGACCACCGGGGAGCTGTTTTTT.

The chain has TRBV13 and TRBJ2-7; 9 bases are a match to TRBD1. The CDR3 runs to 16 residues. The V gene end was trimmed by 3 bases and the J gene end by 5 bases; junction bases not matched to a gene: 11. CDR1 is PRHDT and CDR2 is FYEKMQ in the germline V gene (reference sequence). In DNA, the CDR3 is TGTGCCAGCAGCTTTGGGGGGACAGGGATTGGGGACGAGCAGTACTTC. It is translated as CASSFGGTGIGDEQYF.

The chain employs TRBV30 and TRBJ1-2, with D possibly TRBD1 on 5 matching bases. CDR1 and CDR2 from the germline V gene are GTSNPN and SVGIG (reference sequence). The CDR3 is made up of 14 amino acids. V dropped 5 bases and J dropped 3 bases, with 16 bases sitting between them. This chain's CDR3 is CAWARGRGDYGYTF. CDR3 nucleotide sequence: TGTGCCTGGGCACGGGGGAGAGGGGACTATGGCTACACCTTC.

The chain is built from TRBV27 and TRBJ2-7, with D maybe TRBD2 (5 bases). This CDR3 has 12 amino acids. Trimming cost V 6 bases and J 6 bases, with 12 bases left between them. CDR1 is MNHEY and CDR2 is SMNVEV in the germline V gene (reference sequence). CDR3 coding DNA: TGTGCCAGCAGCGCCTTCGGGATCGAGCAGTACTTC. This sequence encodes CASSAFGIEQYF.

This clone has a count of ten or more. The rearrangement joins TRBV16 to TRBJ1-1; D gene unclear. This CDR3 spans 15 amino acids. With 4 bases removed from V and 3 bases from J, the gap between germline ends came to 15 bases. Per the germline V gene, CDR1 is KGHSY and CDR2 is FQNENV. CDR3 sequence reads: CASSPSSSGYTEAFF. The CDR3 DNA sequence: TGTGCCAGCAGCCCTAGCTCGAGTGGGTACACTGAAGCTTTCTTT.

The CDR3 region has the DNA TGCGCCAGCAGCCTCGGCAGGAAGAACTATGGCTACACCTTC. This encodes CASSLGRKNYGYTF. The chain uses TRBV5-1 and TRBJ1-2; D gene uncertain. The CDR3 runs to 14 residues. Trimming shortened V by 4 bases and J by 2 bases, and 12 bases separated the two germline ends. CDR1 is SGHRS and CDR2 is YFSETQ in the germline V gene.

The V and J genes are TRBV10-3 and TRBJ1-6; no firm D call. The CDR3 runs 14 residues. The germline V and J ends were trimmed by 4 bases and 3 bases, with 7 bases remaining between them. From germline, CDR1 is ENHRY and CDR2 SYGVKD. The DNA for the CDR3 is TGTGCCATCAGTGTAGACAACTATAATTCACCCCTCCACTTT. This translates into CAISVDNYNSPLHF.

This sequence joins TRBV5-5 and TRBJ1-2, with 8 nucleotides matching TRBD1. CDR3 length: 17 residues. Trimming cost V 1 base and J 0 bases; bases outside gene matches: 8. Germline V gives CDR1 SGHKS, CDR2 YYEKEE (reference sequence). This CDR3 reads CASSLQTGTGSNYGYTF. The CDR3 region has the DNA TGTGCCAGCAGCTTGCAGACCGGGACAGGATCTAACTATGGCTACACCTTC.

DNA of the CDR3: TGTGCCAGCCGGGACAGAATCACAGATACGCAGTATTTT. Residues: CASRDRITDTQYF. The chain combines TRBV28 with TRBJ2-3; 7 bases map to TRBD1. The germline V gene has CDR1 MDHEN and CDR2 SYDVKM. With V trimmed by 8 bases and J by 2 bases, 4 bases remained unmatched. The CDR3 covers 13 residues.

The chain employs TRBV7-9 and TRBJ1-1; TRBD1 might be the D (6 bases). Germline loops: CDR1 SEHNR, CDR2 FQNEAQ (reference sequence). The CDR3 runs 15 residues. The ends were cut back, 7 bases at V and 3 bases at J, with 18 bases in the middle. CDR3 protein: CASNPWGGADTEAFF. CDR3 DNA sequence: TGTGCCAGCAACCCCTGGGGGGGGGCGGACACTGAAGCTTTCTTT.

The rearrangement uses TRBV4-1 and TRBJ2-2; tentative D call: TRBD2 (5 bases). The V gene's germline CDR1 is MGHRA and CDR2 YSYEKL. Trimming pared 2 bases from V and 3 bases from J, leaving 10 bases between. This CDR3 is 15 amino acids long. The DNA of the CDR3 is TGCGCCAGCAGCCAACCCACTAGGGACACCGGGGAGCTGTTTTTT. It encodes CASSQPTRDTGELFF.

This chain joins TRBV9 and TRBJ1-3, with D perhaps TRBD1 (6 bases). The CDR3 spans 14 residues. Trimming left V 1 base short and J 3 bases short, with 8 bases between. Germline CDR1 SGDLS, CDR2 YYNGEE. CDR3 nucleotides: TGTGCCAGCAGCGTACAGGGGAGTGGAAACACCATATATTTT. Its protein is CASSVQGSGNTIYF.

The chain uses TRBV19 and TRBJ1-2; D uncertain. V lost 2 bases, J lost 6 bases, and 16 bases lay in between. CDR3 length: 15 amino acids. CDR1 and CDR2 from the germline V gene are LNHDA and SQIVND (reference sequence). The CDR3 here is CASSILVFLSDGYTF. The CDR3 DNA reads TGTGCCAGTAGTATACTGGTTTTCCTATCCGATGGCTACACCTTC.

CDR3 protein: CASTKSPLRTDTQYF. As DNA, the CDR3 is TGTGCCAGCACCAAATCGCCACTCCGCACAGATACGCAGTATTTT. The chain carries TRBV6-5 and TRBJ2-3; no clear D. Deletions cut 7 bases from V and 1 base from J, with 15 bases between. This CDR3 has 15 amino acids. Germline values: CDR1 MNHEY, CDR2 SVGAGI.

The gene calls are TRBV12-5 and TRBJ2-1; D remains ambiguous. Trimming pared 2 bases from V and 8 bases from J, leaving 7 bases between. Germline V gene lookup returns CDR1 LGHNT and CDR2 FRNRAP. CDR3 size: 12 residues. CDR3 protein: CASGLLVDEQFF. CDR3 nucleotide sequence: TGTGCTAGTGGTTTGCTAGTGGATGAGCAGTTCTTC.

This clone was counted a few times. Here the CDR3 reads CASSLSPGGGAMNTQYF. CDR3 bases: TGTGCCAGCAGCTTATCGCCGGGCGGGGGGGCCATGAATACGCAGTATTTT. This chain links TRBV7-2 with TRBJ2-3; TRBD2 matches at 9 bases. The ends lost 2 bases at V and 7 bases at J; junction bases unmatched: 13. The CDR3 has 17 residues. The V gene's germline CDR1 is SGHTA and CDR2 FQGNSA.

This chain uses TRBV5-1 with TRBJ1-2, with D possibly being TRBD1 (6 bases). CDR1 and CDR2 from the germline V gene are SGHRS and YFSETQ. Trimming removed 0 bases at V and 4 bases at J, with 10 bases between. The CDR3 consists of 14 residues. CDR3 nucleotide sequence: TGCGCCAGCAGCTTGGTGACAGGCTCCTATGGCTACACCTTC. The encoded protein is CASSLVTGSYGYTF.

V is TRBV30 and J is TRBJ2-1; perhaps TRBD2 as D (6 bases). This CDR3 has 16 amino acids. Germline CDR1 GTSNPN, CDR2 SVGIG (reference sequence). Trimming removed 0 bases from V and 6 bases from J, with 18 bases in between. CDR3: CAWSVGKGRGLNEQFF. As DNA, the CDR3 is TGTGCCTGGAGTGTAGGTAAAGGGCGGGGCCTCAATGAGCAGTTCTTC.

The chain recombines TRBV7-9 with TRBJ1-2; TRBD1 aligns across 10 bases. The trim removed 5 bases at V and 6 bases at J, leaving 6 bases unmatched. The length of the CDR3 is 14 residues. Germline lookup yields CDR1 SEHNR and CDR2 FQNEAQ (reference sequence). For the CDR3, the DNA is TGTGCCAGCAGCACCCCGGGACAGGGGAATGGCTACACCTTC. It yields the protein CASSTPGQGNGYTF. Full variable domain (outside the CDR3, taken from reference TRBV7-9 and TRBJ1-2): DTGVSQNPRHKITKRGQNVTFRCDPISEHNRLYWYRQTLGQGPEFLTYFQNEAQLEKSRLLSDRFSAERPKGSFSTLEIQRTEQGDSAMYLCASSTPGQGNGYTFGSGTRLTVV.

The rearrangement links TRBV19 to TRBJ2-7, with D possibly TRBD1 on 5 matching bases. The CDR3 length is 15 residues. V lost 1 base and J lost 2, with 12 bases in between. CDR1 and CDR2 (germline): LNHDA, SQIVND (reference sequence). CDR3 nucleotides: TGTGCCAGTAGTATAGGGGCTGGACAAGCCTACGAGCAGTACTTC. Translating gives CASSIGAGQAYEQYF.

The rearrangement uses TRBV25-1 and TRBJ1-6, with D perhaps matching TRBD1 (6 bases). This CDR3 has 13 residues. In germline, CDR1 is MGHDK, CDR2 SYGVNS. The V end was cut by 5 bases, the J end by 10 bases, with 12 bases between. The CDR3: CASSQQGESPLHF. The CDR3 region has the DNA TGTGCCAGCAGTCAACAGGGAGAATCACCCCTCCACTTT. The full variable domain, in which reference TRBV25-1 and TRBJ1-6 provide the parts outside the CDR3, is EADIYQTPRYLVIGTGKKITLECSQTMGHDKMYWYQQDPGMELHLIHYSYGVNSTEKGDLSSESTVSRIRTEHFPLTLESARPSHTSQYLCASSQQGESPLHFGNGTRLTVT.

The chain links TRBV4-1 to TRBJ2-1, with 9 bases that match TRBD2. J was trimmed by 7 bases and V by 5 bases; bases with no gene match: 9. This CDR3 has 15 residues. CDR1 and CDR2 (germline): MGHRA, YSYEKL. The CDR3 sequence is CASSTQAGGLNEQFF. CDR3 in DNA: TGCGCCAGCAGCACGCAAGCGGGGGGCCTGAATGAGCAGTTCTTC.

The CDR3 loop is CASSLGAGGPQYEQYF. The CDR3 DNA sequence: TGTGCCAGCAGCTTAGGAGCGGGAGGGCCTCAATACGAGCAGTACTTC. The V call is TRBV7-2, the J call TRBJ2-5, with TRBD2 matching over 10 bases. The J call may not be correct, given that the DNA end is closer to TRBJ2-7. The CDR3 length is 16 residues. Germline V gene data show CDR1 as SGHTA and CDR2 as FQGNSA.

The chain couples TRBV9 to TRBJ2-1; D unresolved. V lost 2 bases and J 10 bases, leaving 13 bases between the germline ends. CDR1 is SGDLS, CDR2 YYNGEE, per germline. CDR3 length equals 13 residues. The CDR3 sequence is CASSVSPLVEQFF. CDR3 in DNA: TGTGCCAGCAGCGTCTCTCCCCTCGTCGAGCAGTTCTTC.

This clone was observed once. V usage is TRBV27 and J usage is TRBJ1-1; D might be TRBD1 (5 bases). The CDR3 has 16 amino acids. Deletions cut 5 bases from V and 1 base from J, with 17 bases between. Germline V gene lookup returns CDR1 MNHEY and CDR2 SMNVEV (reference sequence). CDR3: CASSPGGGMRNTEAFF. DNA of the CDR3: TGTGCCAGCAGTCCAGGCGGGGGGATGAGGAACACTGAAGCTTTCTTT.

V gene TRBV6-4 combines with J gene TRBJ1-4, with TRBD1 as a possible D gene (5 bases). The CDR3 totals 11 residues. The germline V gene encodes CDR1 MRHNA and CDR2 SNTAGT. CDR3 protein: CAGGKNEKLFF. The CDR3 bases are TGTGCGGGGGGGAAGAATGAAAAACTGTTTTTT.